These 4 T cell receptor beta chains were all obtained from the same sample, sequenced in a study of cytomegalovirus exposure and HLA in healthy donors. In the PCR, 60 Vbeta and 13 Jbeta primers were used. Only in-frame clones appear in the TCRdb table, and some are missing; sequencing was by immunoSEQ multiplex PCR. The data contain 85,000 to 130,000 clones, roughly 82% of them seen just once; the ten biggest clones take up about 6%. The sequenced sample consisted of PBMCs. The source is a woman between 50 and 59 years old in good health and CMV-seropositive.

This chain links TRBV15 with TRBJ1-1; the D is unclear. From germline, CDR1 is LNHNV and CDR2 YYDKDF (reference sequence). The CDR3 spans 14 residues. The V gene lost 0 bases and the J gene lost 8 bases, with 13 bases spanning the gap. The CDR3 spells CATSRDLSDSEAFF. For the CDR3, the DNA is TGTGCCACCAGCAGAGATCTGTCGGACTCCGAAGCTTTCTTT.

CDR3 sequence: CASSLAGVQPQHF. The CDR3 DNA sequence: TGCGCCAGCAGCTTGGCGGGGGTTCAGCCCCAGCATTTT. V gene TRBV5-1 combines with J gene TRBJ1-5; possible D gene TRBD1, 5 bases. Germline-derived CDR1 and CDR2 are SGHRS and YFSETQ. Trimming took off 0 bases at V and 6 bases at J, with 7 bases between the two ends. The length of the CDR3 is 13 residues.

This clone came up a few times. This rearrangement joins TRBV6-5 to TRBJ2-4; TRBD2 matches at 7 bases. This CDR3 contains 13 residues. Germline CDR1 and CDR2: MNHEY and SVGAGI. Trimming removed 5 bases from V and 5 bases from J; junction bases left unmatched: 3. This chain's CDR3 is CASSRGDQNIQYF. DNA for the CDR3: TGTGCCAGCAGTCGGGGGGATCAAAACATTCAGTACTTC.

The rearrangement links TRBV4-3 to TRBJ2-1; D gene unclear. The CDR3 covers 18 residues. The germline V and J ends were trimmed by 0 bases and 0 bases, with 15 bases remaining between them. Germline assignment: CDR1 LGHNA and CDR2 YSLEER. CDR3: CASSQDFWAASSYNEQFF. The CDR3 region has the DNA TGCGCCAGCAGCCAAGATTTTTGGGCCGCGAGCTCCTACAATGAGCAGTTCTTC.